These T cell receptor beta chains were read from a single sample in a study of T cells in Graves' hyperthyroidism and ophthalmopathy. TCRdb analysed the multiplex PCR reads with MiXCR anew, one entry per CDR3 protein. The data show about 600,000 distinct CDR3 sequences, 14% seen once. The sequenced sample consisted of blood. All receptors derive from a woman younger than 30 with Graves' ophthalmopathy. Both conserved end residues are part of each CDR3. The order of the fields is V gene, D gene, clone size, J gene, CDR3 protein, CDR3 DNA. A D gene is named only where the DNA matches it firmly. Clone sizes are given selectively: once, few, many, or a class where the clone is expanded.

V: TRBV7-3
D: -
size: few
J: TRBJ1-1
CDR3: CASSLRAALNTEAFF
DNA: TGTGCCAGCAGCTTAAGGGCAGCCCTGAACACTGAAGCTTTCTTT

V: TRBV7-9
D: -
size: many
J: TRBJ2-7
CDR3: CASSLGLSLRAGSSYEQYF
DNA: TGTGCCAGCAGCTTAGGTCTATCTCTCAGGGCAGGGTCTTCCTACGAGCAGTACTTC

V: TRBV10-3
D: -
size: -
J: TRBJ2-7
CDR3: CATLAGSYEQYF
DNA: TGTGCCACCTTGGCCGGATCCTACGAGCAGTACTTC

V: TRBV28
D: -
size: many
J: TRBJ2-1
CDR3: CASSLPPLRNEQFF
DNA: TGTGCCAGCAGTTTACCCCCTTTGCGCAATGAGCAGTTCTTC

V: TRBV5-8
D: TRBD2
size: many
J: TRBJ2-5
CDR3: CASSPAASGRETQYF
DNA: TGTGCCAGCAGCCCGGCGGCTAGCGGGAGGGAGACCCAGTACTTC

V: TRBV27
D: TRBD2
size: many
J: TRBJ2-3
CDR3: CASSLFKAGVSADTQYF
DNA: TGTGCCAGCAGTTTATTTAAGGCGGGAGTTAGTGCAGATACGCAGTATTTT

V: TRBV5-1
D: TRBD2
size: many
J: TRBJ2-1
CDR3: CASSLAGTSGRGSYNEQFF
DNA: TGCGCCAGCAGCTTGGCCGGGACTAGCGGGAGAGGCTCCTACAATGAGCAGTTCTTC

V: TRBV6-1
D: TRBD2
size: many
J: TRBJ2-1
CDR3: CASSEAGTRVYNEQFF
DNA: TGTGCCAGCAGTGAAGCCGGGACTAGGGTTTACAATGAGCAGTTCTTC

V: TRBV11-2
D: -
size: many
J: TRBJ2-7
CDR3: CASIGGTEQYF
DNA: TGTGCCAGCATCGGGGGTACCGAGCAGTACTTC

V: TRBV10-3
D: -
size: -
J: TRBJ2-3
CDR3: CAISESGSSTDTQYF
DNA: TGTGCCATCAGTGAGTCTGGATCTAGCACAGATACGCAGTATTTT

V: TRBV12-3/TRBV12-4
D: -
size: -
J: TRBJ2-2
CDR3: CASSYATSTGELFF
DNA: TGTGCCAGCAGCTACGCGACTTCGACCGGGGAGCTGTTTTTT

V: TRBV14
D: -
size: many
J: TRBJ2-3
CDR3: CASSQDFGSEDTQYF
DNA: TGTGCCAGCAGCCAAGATTTTGGCAGTGAAGATACGCAGTATTTT

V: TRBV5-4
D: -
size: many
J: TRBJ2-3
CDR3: CASSLRLGAGTDTQYF
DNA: TGTGCCAGCAGCTTGAGGCTGGGGGCAGGCACAGATACGCAGTATTTT

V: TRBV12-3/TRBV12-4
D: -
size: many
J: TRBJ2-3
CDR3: CATKLQGSTDTQYF
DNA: TGTGCCACCAAACTACAGGGTAGCACAGATACGCAGTATTTT

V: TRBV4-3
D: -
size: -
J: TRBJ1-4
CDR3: CASSQRGGAGEKLFF
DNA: TGCGCCAGCAGCCAAAGGGGGGGGGCTGGGGAAAAACTGTTTTTT

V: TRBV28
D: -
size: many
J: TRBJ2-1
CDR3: CASSLNPSSYNEQFF
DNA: TGTGCCAGCAGTTTAAATCCCTCGAGCTACAATGAGCAGTTCTTC

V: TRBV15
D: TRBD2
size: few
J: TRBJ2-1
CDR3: CATSRDWRGGGNEQFF
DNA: TGTGCCACCAGCAGAGATTGGCGGGGGGGGGGCAATGAGCAGTTCTTC

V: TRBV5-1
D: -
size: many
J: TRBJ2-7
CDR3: CASSLADPPGEQYF
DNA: TGCGCCAGCAGCTTGGCAGACCCCCCGGGGGAGCAGTACTTC

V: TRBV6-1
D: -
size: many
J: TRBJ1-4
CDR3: CASSTHRGSQNEKLFF
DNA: TGTGCCAGCAGTACCCACCGCGGGAGCCAGAATGAAAAACTGTTTTTT

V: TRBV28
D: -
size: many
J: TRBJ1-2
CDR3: CARKIPRGYGYTF
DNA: TGTGCCAGAAAGATCCCCCGTGGCTATGGCTACACCTTC

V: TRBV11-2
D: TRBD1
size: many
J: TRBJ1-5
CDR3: CASSPRTGANQPQHF
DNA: TGTGCCAGCAGCCCCAGGACAGGGGCGAATCAGCCCCAGCATTTT

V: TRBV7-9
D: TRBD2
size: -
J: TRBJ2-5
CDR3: CASSLGRLAGGVETQYF
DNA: TGTGCCAGCAGCTTAGGAAGATTAGCGGGAGGAGTAGAGACCCAGTACTTC

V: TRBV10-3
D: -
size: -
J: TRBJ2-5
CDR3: CAISEGRRTQYF
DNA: TGTGCCATCAGTGAGGGCCGGCGGACCCAGTACTTC

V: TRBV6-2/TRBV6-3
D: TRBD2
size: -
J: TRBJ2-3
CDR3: CASSYSSSGSRFSDTQYF
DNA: TGTGCCAGCAGTTACTCGTCTAGCGGGAGTCGATTCTCAGATACGCAGTATTTT

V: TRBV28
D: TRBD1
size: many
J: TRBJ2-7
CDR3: CASGQSSYEQYF
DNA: TGTGCCTCGGGACAGAGCTCCTACGAGCAGTACTTC

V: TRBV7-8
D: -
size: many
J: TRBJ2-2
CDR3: CASSLGPNRNTGELFF
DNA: TGTGCCAGCAGCTTAGGCCCCAACCGGAACACCGGGGAGCTGTTTTTT

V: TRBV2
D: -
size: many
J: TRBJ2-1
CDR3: CASSVKRQFF
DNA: TGTGCCAGCAGTGTAAAGCGTCAGTTCTTC

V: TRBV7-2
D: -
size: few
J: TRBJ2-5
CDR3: CASSLLVGVQETQYF
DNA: TGTGCCAGCAGCTTACTGGTGGGAGTCCAAGAGACCCAGTACTTC

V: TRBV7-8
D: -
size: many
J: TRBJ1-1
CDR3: CASSPRTGWGWNTEAFF
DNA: TGTGCCAGCAGCCCCAGAACAGGTTGGGGTTGGAACACTGAAGCTTTCTTT

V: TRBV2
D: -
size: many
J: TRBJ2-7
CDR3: CASSETAADHEQYF
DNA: TGTGCCAGCAGTGAAACGGCGGCAGACCACGAGCAGTACTTC

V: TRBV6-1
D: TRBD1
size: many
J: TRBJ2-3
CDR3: CASSSNAGQGGRDTQYF
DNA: TGTGCCAGCAGTTCCAACGCCGGACAGGGGGGTCGAGATACGCAGTATTTT

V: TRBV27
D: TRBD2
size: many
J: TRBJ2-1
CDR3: CASSPSTSGRWNEQFF
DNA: TGTGCCAGCAGTCCCTCGACTAGCGGGAGGTGGAATGAGCAGTTCTTC

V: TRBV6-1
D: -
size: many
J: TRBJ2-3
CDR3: CASSEGEQGSDTQYF
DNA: TGTGCCAGCAGTGAAGGGGAACAGGGATCAGATACGCAGTATTTT

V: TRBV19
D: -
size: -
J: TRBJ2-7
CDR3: CASSTHGRDFISYEQYF
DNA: TGTGCCAGTAGTACCCACGGCCGGGACTTCATCTCCTACGAGCAGTACTTC

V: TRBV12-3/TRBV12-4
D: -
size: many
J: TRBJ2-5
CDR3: CASSPPGAPEETQYF
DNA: TGTGCCAGCAGTCCCCCTGGAGCACCCGAAGAGACCCAGTACTTC

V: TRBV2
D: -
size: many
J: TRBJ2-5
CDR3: CASNGAPTQYF
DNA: TGTGCCAGCAATGGGGCCCCGACCCAGTACTTC

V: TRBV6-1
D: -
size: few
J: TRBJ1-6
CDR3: CASRNGARSPLHF
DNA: TGTGCCAGCAGGAATGGGGCGCGATCACCCCTCCACTTT

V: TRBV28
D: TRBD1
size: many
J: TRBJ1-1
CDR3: CASSAWDRGLEAFF
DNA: TGTGCCAGCAGTGCTTGGGACAGGGGCCTTGAAGCTTTCTTT

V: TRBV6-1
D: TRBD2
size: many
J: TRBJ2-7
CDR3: CASSGTSGFSGEQYF
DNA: TGTGCCAGCAGTGGGACTAGCGGGTTTTCGGGCGAGCAGTACTTC

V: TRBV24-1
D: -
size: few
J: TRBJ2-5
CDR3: CATSDLGDQETQYF
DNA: TGTGCCACCAGTGATTTGGGGGACCAAGAGACCCAGTACTTC

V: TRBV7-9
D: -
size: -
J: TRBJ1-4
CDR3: CASSLAQGNEKLFF
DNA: TGTGCCAGCAGCTTAGCACAGGGAAATGAAAAACTGTTTTTT

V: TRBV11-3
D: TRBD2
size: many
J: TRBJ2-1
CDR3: CASSRTGLWEQFF
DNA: TGTGCCAGCAGCCGGACGGGACTATGGGAGCAGTTCTTC

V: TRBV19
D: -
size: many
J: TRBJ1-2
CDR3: CASSLGGGRNYGYTF
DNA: TGTGCCAGTAGTTTGGGGGGGGGAAGAAACTATGGCTACACCTTC

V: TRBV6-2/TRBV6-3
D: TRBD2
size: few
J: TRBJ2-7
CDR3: CASRFSGPGLAGNEQYF
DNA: TGTGCCAGCCGCTTCAGCGGGCCGGGACTAGCGGGTAATGAGCAGTACTTC

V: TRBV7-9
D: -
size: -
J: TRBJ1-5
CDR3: CAGSRGNQPQHF
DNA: TGTGCCGGCAGCCGAGGCAATCAGCCCCAGCATTTT

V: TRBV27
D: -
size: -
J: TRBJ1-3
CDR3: CASSLKGQLSSGNTIYF
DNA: TGTGCCAGCAGTTTGAAAGGACAGCTGAGCTCTGGAAACACCATATATTTT

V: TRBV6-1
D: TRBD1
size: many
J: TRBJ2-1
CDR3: CASSNPSGTGYNEQFF
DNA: TGTGCCAGCAGTAATCCTTCAGGGACAGGATACAATGAGCAGTTCTTC

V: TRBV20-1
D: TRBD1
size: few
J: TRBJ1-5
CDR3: CSARIVGQGFNQPQHF
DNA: TGCAGTGCTAGAATAGTGGGACAGGGGTTTAATCAGCCCCAGCATTTT

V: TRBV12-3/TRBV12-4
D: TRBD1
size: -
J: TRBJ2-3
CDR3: CASSPGTDRTDTQYF
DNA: TGTGCCAGCAGCCCCGGGACAGATCGCACAGATACGCAGTATTTT

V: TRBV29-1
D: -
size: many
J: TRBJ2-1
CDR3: CSVAGIEGRGDNEQFF
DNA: TGCAGCGTTGCCGGCATTGAGGGGCGTGGAGACAATGAGCAGTTCTTC

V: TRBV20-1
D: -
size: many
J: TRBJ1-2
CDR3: CSARVSVEGGYTF
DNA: TGCAGTGCTAGAGTCTCGGTGGAGGGTGGCTACACCTTC